These 10 T cell receptor beta chains share one sample of origin, sequenced in a study of blood T cells in healthy people across ages. Primed by a sample-barcoded 5' primer and a J-beta primer mix, a second PCR proceeded for about 7 to 11 cycles. TCRdb reprocessed the 5' RACE reads with MiXCR, giving one entry per CDR3 protein. The top ten hold over 10% of the sample, which has 650,000 to 1,000,000 distinct CDR3 sequences, about 36% seen once. Sequencing used blood. The receptor source for this set is a man younger than 30 in good health.

This clonotype was seen a handful of times. The chain joins TRBV14 to TRBJ1-5; no firm D call. The V gene lost 0 bases and the J gene lost 7 bases, with 7 bases spanning the gap. Germline CDR1 reads SGHDN; CDR2 reads FVKESK. This CDR3 spans 13 amino acids. This CDR3 reads CASSQDVGQPQHF. The DNA for the CDR3 is TGTGCCAGCAGCCAAGATGTCGGACAGCCCCAGCATTTT.

The rearrangement uses TRBV10-3 and TRBJ2-5; 7 bases are shared with TRBD1. The J call may be wrong; the DNA end is better matched by TRBJ2-7. CDR1 and CDR2 (germline): ENHRY, SYGVKD. This CDR3 has 15 residues. The CDR3 spells CAISESNDRDYEQYF. CDR3 coding DNA: TGTGCCATCAGTGAGTCGAATGACAGGGACTACGAGCAGTACTTC.

The V and J genes are TRBV6-2 or TRBV6-3 and TRBJ1-1, with a possible D match to TRBD1 (5 bases). CDR1 is MNHEY, CDR2 SVGEGT, per germline. This CDR3 has 12 amino acids. Between the trimmed V and J ends, which lost 8 bases and 6 bases, there was a span of 13 bases. CDR3 sequence reads: CASGRGEPEAFF. The CDR3 DNA reads TGTGCCAGCGGGAGAGGGGAACCTGAAGCTTTCTTT.

The V and J genes are TRBV12-3 or TRBV12-4 and TRBJ2-3, with 13 bases fitting TRBD2. The length of the CDR3 is 15 residues. The V gene end was trimmed by 7 bases and the J gene end by 6 bases; junction bases not matched to a gene: 7. The CDR3 is CASTNLLAGGDTQYF. The CDR3 DNA is TGTGCCAGCACCAACTTACTAGCGGGGGGGGATACGCAGTATTTT.

V is TRBV12-3 or TRBV12-4 and J is TRBJ1-6; 10 positions match TRBD1. V gave up 5 bases and J gave up 8 bases; unmatched junction bases: 6. CDR3 length: 15 amino acids. In DNA, the CDR3 is TGTGCCAGCAGTCTAGGGACAGGGGAATATTCACCCCTCCACTTT. Its translation is CASSLGTGEYSPLHF.

The chain joins TRBV18 to TRBJ2-1, with D uncertain. V lost 6 bases to trimming and J lost 8 bases, with 20 bases between them. The CDR3 extends over 15 amino acids. The V gene's germline CDR1 is KGHSH and CDR2 LQKENI. The CDR3 protein is CASSPPGLGGDEQFF. The CDR3 nucleotides read TGTGCCAGCTCCCCTCCGGGCCTGGGTGGGGATGAGCAGTTCTTC.

The chain combines TRBV9 with TRBJ2-3; TRBD2 agrees at 14 bases. Germline trimming cut 4 bases from V and 4 bases from J; bases unmatched to any gene: 5. The CDR3 is 16 residues long. The V gene's germline CDR1 is SGDLS and CDR2 YYNGEE. The CDR3 sequence: CASSFRLAGGPDTQYF. The CDR3 DNA reads TGTGCCAGCAGCTTCCGACTAGCGGGAGGGCCAGATACGCAGTATTTT.

This clonotype appeared a few times. The genes are TRBV29-1 and TRBJ2-3, with 8 bases identical to TRBD2. This CDR3 is built from 14 residues. The germline CDR1 and CDR2 sequences are SQVTM and ANQGSEA. Germline trimming cut 2 bases from V and 0 bases from J; bases unmatched to any gene: 1. The CDR3 bases are TGCAGCGTTGAAATAGCGGGGAGCACAGATACGCAGTATTTT. Translating it yields CSVEIAGSTDTQYF.

Note on this clonotype: It may be a read error: a sequence one base away is much more abundant. The rearrangement uses TRBV10-3 and TRBJ2-4, with D possibly being TRBD1 (6 bases). The DNA end is a closer match to TRBJ2-7, so the J assignment may be wrong. The CDR3 totals 14 residues. Germline assignment: CDR1 ENHRY and CDR2 SYGVKD. The CDR3 spells CAISGTGQADEQYF. The CDR3 DNA sequence: TGTGCCATCAGTGGAACAGGGCAGGCCGACGAGCAGTACTTC.

A few counts support this clonotype. V is TRBV11-2 and J is TRBJ1-1, with D perhaps TRBD1 (5 bases). V shed 2 bases and J shed 5 bases, with 15 bases lying between them. The V gene's germline CDR1 is SGHAT and CDR2 FQNNGV. CDR3 length: 15 residues. The CDR3 loop reads CASSLRDEERTEAFF. The CDR3 DNA reads as TGTGCCAGCAGCTTACGGGACGAGGAGAGGACTGAAGCTTTCTTT.